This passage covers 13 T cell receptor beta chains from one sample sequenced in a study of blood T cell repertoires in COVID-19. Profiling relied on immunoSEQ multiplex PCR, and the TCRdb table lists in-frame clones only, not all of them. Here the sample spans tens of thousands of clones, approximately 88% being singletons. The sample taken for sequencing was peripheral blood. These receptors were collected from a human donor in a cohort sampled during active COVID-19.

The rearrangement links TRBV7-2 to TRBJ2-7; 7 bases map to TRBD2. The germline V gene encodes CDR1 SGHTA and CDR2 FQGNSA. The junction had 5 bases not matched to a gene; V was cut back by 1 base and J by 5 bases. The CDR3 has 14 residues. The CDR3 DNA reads TGTGCCAGCAGCTTAGGACTAGCTCGGGACGAGCAGTACTTC. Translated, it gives CASSLGLARDEQYF.

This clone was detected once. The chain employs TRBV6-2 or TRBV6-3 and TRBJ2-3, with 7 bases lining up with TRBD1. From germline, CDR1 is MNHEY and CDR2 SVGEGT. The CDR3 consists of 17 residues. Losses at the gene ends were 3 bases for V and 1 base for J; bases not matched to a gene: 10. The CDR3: CASSYTVRQGRTDTQYF. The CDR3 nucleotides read TGTGCCAGCAGTTATACCGTCCGACAGGGCCGCACAGATACGCAGTATTTT.

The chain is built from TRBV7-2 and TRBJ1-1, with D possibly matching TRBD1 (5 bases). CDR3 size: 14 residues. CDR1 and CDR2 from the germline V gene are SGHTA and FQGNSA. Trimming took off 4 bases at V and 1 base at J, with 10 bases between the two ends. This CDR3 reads CASSWDWGNTEAFF. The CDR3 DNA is TGTGCCAGCAGCTGGGACTGGGGGAACACTGAAGCTTTCTTT.

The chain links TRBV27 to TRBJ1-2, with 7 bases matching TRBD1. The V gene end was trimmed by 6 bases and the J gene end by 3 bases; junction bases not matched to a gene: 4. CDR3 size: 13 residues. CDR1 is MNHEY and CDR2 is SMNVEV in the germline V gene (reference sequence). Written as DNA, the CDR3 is TGTGCCAGCAGAACCGGGACAGACTATGGCTACACCTTC. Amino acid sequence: CASRTGTDYGYTF.

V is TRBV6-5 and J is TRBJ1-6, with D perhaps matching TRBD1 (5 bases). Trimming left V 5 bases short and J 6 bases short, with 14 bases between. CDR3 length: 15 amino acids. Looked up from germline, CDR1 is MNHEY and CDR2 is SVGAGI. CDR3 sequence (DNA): TGTGCCAGCAGTCAGCGGGGGAGAATTAATTCACCCCTCCACTTT. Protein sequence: CASSQRGRINSPLHF.

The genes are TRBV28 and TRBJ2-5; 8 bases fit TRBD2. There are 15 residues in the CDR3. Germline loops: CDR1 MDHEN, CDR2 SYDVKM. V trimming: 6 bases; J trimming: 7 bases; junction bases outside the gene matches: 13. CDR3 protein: CASSLGEWRGATQYF. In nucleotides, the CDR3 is TGTGCCAGCAGCCTGGGGGAGTGGCGGGGGGCGACCCAGTACTTC.

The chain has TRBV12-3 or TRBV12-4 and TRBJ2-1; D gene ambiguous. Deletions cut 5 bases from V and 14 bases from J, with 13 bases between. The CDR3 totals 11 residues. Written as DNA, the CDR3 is TGTGCCAGCAGTATGCCCACGAGCGAGTTCTTC. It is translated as CASSMPTSEFF.

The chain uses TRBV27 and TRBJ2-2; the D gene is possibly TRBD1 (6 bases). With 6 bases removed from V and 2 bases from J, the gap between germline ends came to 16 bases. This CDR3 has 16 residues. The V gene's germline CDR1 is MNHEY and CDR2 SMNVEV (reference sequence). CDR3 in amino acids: CASSPVGQTNTGELFF. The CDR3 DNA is TGTGCCAGCAGCCCGGTCGGACAGACTAACACCGGGGAGCTGTTTTTT.

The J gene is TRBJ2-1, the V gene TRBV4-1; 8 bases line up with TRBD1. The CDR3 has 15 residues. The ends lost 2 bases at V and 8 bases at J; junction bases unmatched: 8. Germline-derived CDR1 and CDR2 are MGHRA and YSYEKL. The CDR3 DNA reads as TGCGCCAGCAGCCAACCGGGACAGGCTATCGATGAGCAGTTCTTC. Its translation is CASSQPGQAIDEQFF.

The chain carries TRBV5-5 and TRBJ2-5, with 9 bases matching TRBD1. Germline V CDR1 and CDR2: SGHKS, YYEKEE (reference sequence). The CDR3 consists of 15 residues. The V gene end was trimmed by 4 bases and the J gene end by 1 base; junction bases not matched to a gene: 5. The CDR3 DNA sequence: TGTGCCAGCAGCCTTCCGGGACAGGGCCAAGAGACCCAGTACTTC. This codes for CASSLPGQGQETQYF.

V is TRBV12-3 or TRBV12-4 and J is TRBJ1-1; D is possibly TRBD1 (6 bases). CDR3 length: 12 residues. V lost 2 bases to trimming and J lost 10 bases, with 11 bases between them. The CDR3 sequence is CASSLRGSGAFF. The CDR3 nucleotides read TGTGCCAGCAGTTTAAGGGGGTCGGGAGCTTTCTTT.

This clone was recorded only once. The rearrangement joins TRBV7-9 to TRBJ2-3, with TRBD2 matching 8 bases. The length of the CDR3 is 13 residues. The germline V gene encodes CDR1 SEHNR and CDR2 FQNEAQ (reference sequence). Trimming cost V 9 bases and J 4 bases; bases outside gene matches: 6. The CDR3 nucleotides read TGTGCCAGGTCCAGCGGGAGCTCAGATACGCAGTATTTT. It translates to CARSSGSSDTQYF.

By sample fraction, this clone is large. As DNA, the CDR3 is TGTGCCAGTAGTGGACAGGGGAGGGGTGGCTACACCTTC. This codes for CASSGQGRGGYTF. V and J are TRBV19 and TRBJ1-2, with 9 positions matching TRBD1. The J segment lost 7 bases and the V segment lost 5 bases, leaving 5 bases of the junction unmatched. There are 13 residues in the CDR3. CDR1 is LNHDA and CDR2 is SQIVND in the germline V gene (reference sequence). Looking up the rest from reference TRBV19 and TRBJ1-2 gives the full variable domain: DGGITQSPKYLFRKEGQNVTLSCEQNLNHDAMYWYRQDPGQGLRLIYYSQIVNDFQKGDIAEGYSVSREKKESFPLTVTSAQKNPTAFYLCASSGQGRGGYTFGSGTRLTVV.